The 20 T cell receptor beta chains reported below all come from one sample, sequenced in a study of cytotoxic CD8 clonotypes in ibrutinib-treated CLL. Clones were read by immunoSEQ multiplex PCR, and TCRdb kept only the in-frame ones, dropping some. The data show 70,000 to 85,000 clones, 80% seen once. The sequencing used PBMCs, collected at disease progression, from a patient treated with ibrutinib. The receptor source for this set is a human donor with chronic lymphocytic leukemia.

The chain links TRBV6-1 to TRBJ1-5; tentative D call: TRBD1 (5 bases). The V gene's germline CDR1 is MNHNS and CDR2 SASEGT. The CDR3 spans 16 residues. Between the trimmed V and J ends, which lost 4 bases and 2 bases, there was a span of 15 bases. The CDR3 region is CASSALQGGGNQPQHF. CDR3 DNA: TGTGCCAGCAGTGCACTGCAGGGTGGAGGCAATCAGCCCCAGCATTTT.

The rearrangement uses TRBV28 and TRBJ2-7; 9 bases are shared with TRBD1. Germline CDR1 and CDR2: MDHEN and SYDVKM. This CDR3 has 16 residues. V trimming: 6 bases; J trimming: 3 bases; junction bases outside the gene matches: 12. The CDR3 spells CASSPTPGTGNYEQYF. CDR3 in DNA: TGTGCCAGCAGCCCAACCCCCGGGACAGGGAACTACGAGCAGTACTTC.

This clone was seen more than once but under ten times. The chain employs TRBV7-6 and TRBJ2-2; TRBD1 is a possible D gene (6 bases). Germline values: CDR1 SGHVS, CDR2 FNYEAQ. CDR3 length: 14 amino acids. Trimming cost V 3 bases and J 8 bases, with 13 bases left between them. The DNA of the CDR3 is TGTGCCAGCAGCTTGCTCAGGGGATCTGGGGAGCTGTTTTTT. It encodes CASSLLRGSGELFF.

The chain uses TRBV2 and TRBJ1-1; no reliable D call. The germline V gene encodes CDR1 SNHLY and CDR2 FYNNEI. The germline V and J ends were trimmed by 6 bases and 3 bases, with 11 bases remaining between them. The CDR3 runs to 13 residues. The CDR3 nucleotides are TGTGCCAGCAGAATCCTTCGGGACACTGAAGCTTTCTTT. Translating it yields CASRILRDTEAFF.

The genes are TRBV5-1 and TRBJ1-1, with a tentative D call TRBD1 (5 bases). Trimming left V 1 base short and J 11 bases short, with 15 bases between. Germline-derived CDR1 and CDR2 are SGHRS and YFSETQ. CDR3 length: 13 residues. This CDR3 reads CASSLWGREGAFF. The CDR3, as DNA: TGCGCCAGCAGCTTGTGGGGCAGGGAGGGGGCTTTCTTT.

In DNA form, the CDR3 reads TGTGCCAGCACGGGCCGGGGGGAAGAGACCCAGTACTTC. Residues: CASTGRGEETQYF. The V gene is TRBV5-4, the J gene TRBJ2-5; 7 bases line up with TRBD2. Per the germline V gene, CDR1 is SGHNT and CDR2 is YYREEE (reference sequence). The CDR3 is 13 amino acids. Trimming at V came to 6 bases and at J to 3 bases, leaving 5 bases not matched to a gene.

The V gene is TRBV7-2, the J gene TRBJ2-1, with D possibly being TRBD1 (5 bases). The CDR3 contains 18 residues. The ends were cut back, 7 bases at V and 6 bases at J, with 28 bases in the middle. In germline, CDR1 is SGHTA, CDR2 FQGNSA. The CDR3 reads CASIPGRQWVPDTNEQFF. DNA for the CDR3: TGTGCCAGCATTCCGGGCCGACAGTGGGTCCCGGATACCAATGAGCAGTTCTTC.

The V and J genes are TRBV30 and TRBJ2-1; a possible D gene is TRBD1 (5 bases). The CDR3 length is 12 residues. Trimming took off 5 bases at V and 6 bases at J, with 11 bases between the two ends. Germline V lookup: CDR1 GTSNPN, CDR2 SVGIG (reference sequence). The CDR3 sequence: CAWGKGANEQFF. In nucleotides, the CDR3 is TGTGCCTGGGGAAAAGGGGCCAATGAGCAGTTCTTC.

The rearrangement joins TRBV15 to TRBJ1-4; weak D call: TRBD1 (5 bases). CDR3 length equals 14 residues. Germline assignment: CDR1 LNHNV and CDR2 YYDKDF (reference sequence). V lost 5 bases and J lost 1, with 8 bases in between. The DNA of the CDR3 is TGTGCCACCAGCCGGGGCGGAACTAATGAAAAACTGTTTTTT. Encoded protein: CATSRGGTNEKLFF.

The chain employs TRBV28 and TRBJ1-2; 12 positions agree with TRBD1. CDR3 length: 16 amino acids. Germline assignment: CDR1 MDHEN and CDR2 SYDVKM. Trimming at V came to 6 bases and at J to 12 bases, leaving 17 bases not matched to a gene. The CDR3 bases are TGTGCCAGCAGCTCACCAAGTGCCGGGACAGGGGGCGCTCACACCTTC. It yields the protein CASSSPSAGTGGAHTF.

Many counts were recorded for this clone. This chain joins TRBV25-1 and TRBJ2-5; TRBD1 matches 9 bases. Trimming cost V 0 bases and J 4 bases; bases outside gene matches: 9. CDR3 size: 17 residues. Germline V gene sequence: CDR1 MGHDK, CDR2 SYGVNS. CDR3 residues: CASSEYFGQGFRETQYF. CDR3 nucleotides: TGTGCCAGCAGTGAATACTTCGGACAGGGGTTCAGAGAGACCCAGTACTTC.

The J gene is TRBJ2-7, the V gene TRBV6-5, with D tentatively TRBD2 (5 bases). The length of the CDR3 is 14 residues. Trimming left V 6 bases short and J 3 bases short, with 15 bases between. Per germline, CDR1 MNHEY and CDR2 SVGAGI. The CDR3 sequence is CASSLLYRDYEQYF. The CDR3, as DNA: TGTGCCAGCAGCCTCTTGTACCGGGACTACGAGCAGTACTTC.

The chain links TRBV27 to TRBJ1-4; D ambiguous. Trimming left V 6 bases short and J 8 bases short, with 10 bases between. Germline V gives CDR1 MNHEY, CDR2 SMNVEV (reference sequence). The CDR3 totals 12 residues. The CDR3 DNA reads TGTGCCAGCAGACAAAACGGAGAAAAACTGTTTTTT. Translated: CASRQNGEKLFF.

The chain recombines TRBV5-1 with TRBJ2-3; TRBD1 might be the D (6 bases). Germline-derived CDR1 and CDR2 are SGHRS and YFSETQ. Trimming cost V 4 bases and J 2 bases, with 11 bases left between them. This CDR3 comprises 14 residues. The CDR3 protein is CASSAGQNTDTQYF. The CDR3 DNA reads TGCGCCAGCAGCGCCGGACAGAACACAGATACGCAGTATTTT.

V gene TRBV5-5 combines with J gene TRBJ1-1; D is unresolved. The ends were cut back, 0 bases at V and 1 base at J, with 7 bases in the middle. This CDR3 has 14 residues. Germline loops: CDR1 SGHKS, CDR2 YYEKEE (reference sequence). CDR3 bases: TGTGCCAGCAGCTTGGTTCCAGAGAACACTGAAGCTTTCTTT. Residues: CASSLVPENTEAFF.

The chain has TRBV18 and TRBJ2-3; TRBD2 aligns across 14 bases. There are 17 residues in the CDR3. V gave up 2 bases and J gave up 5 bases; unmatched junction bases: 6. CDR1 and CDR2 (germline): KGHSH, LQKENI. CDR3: CASSPIMTSGGEDTQYF. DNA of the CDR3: TGTGCCAGCTCACCAATAATGACTAGCGGGGGGGAAGATACGCAGTATTTT.

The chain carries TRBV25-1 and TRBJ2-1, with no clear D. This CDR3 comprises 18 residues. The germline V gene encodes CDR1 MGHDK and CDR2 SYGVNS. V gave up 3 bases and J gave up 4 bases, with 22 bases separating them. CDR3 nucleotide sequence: TGTGCCAGCAGTGAGGGTTCGGACGCCCCGCCCCCGTACAATGAGCAGTTCTTC. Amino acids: CASSEGSDAPPPYNEQFF.

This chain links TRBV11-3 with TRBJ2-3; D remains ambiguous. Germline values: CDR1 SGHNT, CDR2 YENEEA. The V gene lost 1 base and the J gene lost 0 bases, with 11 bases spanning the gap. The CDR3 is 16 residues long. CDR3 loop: CASSLGHAPSTDTQYF. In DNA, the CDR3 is TGTGCCAGCAGCTTAGGGCATGCACCTAGCACAGATACGCAGTATTTT.

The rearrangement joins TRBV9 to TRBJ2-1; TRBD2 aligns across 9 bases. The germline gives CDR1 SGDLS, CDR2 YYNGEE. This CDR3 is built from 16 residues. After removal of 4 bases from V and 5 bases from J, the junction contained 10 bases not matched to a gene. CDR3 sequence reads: CASSTLAAGGNNEQFF. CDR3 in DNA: TGTGCCAGCAGCACCCTAGCAGCGGGGGGAAACAATGAGCAGTTCTTC. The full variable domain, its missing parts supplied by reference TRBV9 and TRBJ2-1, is DSGVTQTPKHLITATGQRVTLRCSPRSGDLSVYWYQQSLDQGLQFLIQYYNGEERAKGNILERFSAQQFPDLHSELNLSSLELGDSALYFCASSTLAAGGNNEQFFGPGTRLTVL.

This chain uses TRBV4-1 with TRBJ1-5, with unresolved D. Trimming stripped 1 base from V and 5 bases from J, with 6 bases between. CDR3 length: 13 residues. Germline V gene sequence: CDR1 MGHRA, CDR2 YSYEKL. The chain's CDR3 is CASSQVVDQPQHF. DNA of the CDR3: TGCGCCAGCAGCCAAGTAGTGGATCAGCCCCAGCATTTT.